These 7 T cell receptor beta chains came from one sample sequenced in a study of human T cells and chemical hapten exposure. Time point meaning: pre-sensitization, week 0. Treatment in this sample: therapeutic diphenylcyclopropenone sensitization with weekly scalp DPC. TCRdb itself ran the RACE reads through MiXCR, one entry per CDR3 protein. The data contain 300,000 to 450,000 distinct CDR3 sequences, approximately 5.1% of them singletons. This specimen consisted of whole blood, obtained in connection with sensitization to the hapten diphenylcyclopropenone (DPC). The receptors derive from a woman in her forties or fifties with alopecia areata. Some clones in this sample may be carry-over from other donors' samples.

The gene calls are TRBV5-4 and TRBJ2-2, with 7 bases aligning to TRBD1. The CDR3 totals 15 residues. Trimming took 6 bases from V and 0 from J; bases not matched to a gene: 5. Germline V gene sequence: CDR1 SGHNT, CDR2 YYREEE (reference sequence). The CDR3 sequence is CASTLDRANTGELFF. CDR3 in DNA: TGTGCCAGCACCCTCGACAGGGCGAACACCGGGGAGCTGTTTTTT.

This clonotype was detected many times. The rearrangement uses TRBV14 and TRBJ2-2, with 8 bases lining up with TRBD2. After removal of 8 bases from V and 0 bases from J, the junction contained 2 bases not matched to a gene. CDR3 size: 14 residues. CDR1 and CDR2 from the germline V gene are SGHDN and FVKESK. The CDR3 nucleotides are TGTGCCAGCGATAGCGGGGCGAACACCGGGGAGCTGTTTTTT. Translation gives CASDSGANTGELFF.

This clonotype was counted at least ten times. The chain couples TRBV2 to TRBJ2-2; D is perhaps TRBD1 (6 bases). V lost 4 bases, J lost 0 bases, and 9 bases lay in between. The CDR3 contains 15 residues. Germline loops: CDR1 SNHLY, CDR2 FYNNEI. CDR3 loop: CASSARTANTGELFF. In DNA form, the CDR3 reads TGTGCCAGCAGTGCCCGGACAGCGAACACCGGGGAGCTGTTTTTT.

The table lists this clonotype with many counts. V usage is TRBV7-2 and J usage is TRBJ2-5; TRBD2 matches 9 bases. The CDR3 covers 17 residues. Trimming at V came to 1 base and at J to 2 bases, leaving 8 bases not matched to a gene. The germline V gene encodes CDR1 SGHTA and CDR2 FQGNSA. CDR3 sequence: CASSLVSSGRGQETQYF. Here the CDR3 DNA reads TGTGCCAGCAGCTTAGTCAGTAGCGGGAGAGGGCAAGAGACCCAGTACTTC.

This clonotype was seen at least ten times. The gene calls are TRBV3-1 and TRBJ1-1, with unresolved D. V lost 2 bases and J lost 14, with 18 bases in between. The germline V gene encodes CDR1 LGHDT and CDR2 YNNKEL (reference sequence). This CDR3 contains 13 residues. CDR3 DNA sequence: TGTGCCAGCAGCCAACGAAGTGAGGCAGACACCTTCTTT. Translated: CASSQRSEADTFF.

This rearrangement joins TRBV4-2 to TRBJ2-3; D not certain. Germline-derived CDR1 and CDR2 are LGHNA and YNFKEQ. The V and J ends lost 3 bases and 6 bases respectively, with 13 bases between them. This CDR3 comprises 14 residues. The CDR3, as DNA: TGTGCCAGCAGCCAGGGTATGGAAGACGATACGCAGTATTTT. This encodes CASSQGMEDDTQYF.

This clonotype turned up a few times. V and J are TRBV20-1 and TRBJ1-1; D ambiguous. Deletions cut 3 bases from V and 1 base from J, with 3 bases between. The CDR3 runs 11 residues. Germline lookup yields CDR1 DFQATT and CDR2 SNEGSKA (reference sequence). The CDR3 DNA reads TGCAGTGCTAGGTGGAACACTGAAGCTTTCTTT. As protein: CSARWNTEAFF.